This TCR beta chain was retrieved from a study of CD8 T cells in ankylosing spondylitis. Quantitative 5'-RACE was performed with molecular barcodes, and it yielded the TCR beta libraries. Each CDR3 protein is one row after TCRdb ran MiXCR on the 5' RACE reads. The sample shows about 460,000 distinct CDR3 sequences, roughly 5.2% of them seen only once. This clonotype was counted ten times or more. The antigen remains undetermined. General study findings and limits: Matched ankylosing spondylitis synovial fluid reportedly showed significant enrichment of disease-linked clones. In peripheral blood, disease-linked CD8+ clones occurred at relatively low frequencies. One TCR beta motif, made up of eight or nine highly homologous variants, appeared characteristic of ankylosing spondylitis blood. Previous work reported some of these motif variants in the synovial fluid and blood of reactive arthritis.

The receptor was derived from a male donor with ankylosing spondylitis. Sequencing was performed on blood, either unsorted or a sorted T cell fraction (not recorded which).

The CDR3 sequence is CSARDGTAFSGNTIYF. For the CDR3, the DNA is TGCAGTGCTAGAGACGGGACAGCCTTCTCTGGAAACACCATATATTTT. The chain uses TRBV20-1 and TRBJ1-3, with TRBD1 matching over 7 bases. Germline loops: CDR1 DFQATT, CDR2 SNEGSKA (reference sequence). J lost 0 bases, V lost 0 bases, and 5 bases had no gene match. This CDR3 comprises 16 residues.